The 6 T cell receptor beta chains reported below all come from one sample, sequenced in a study of CD8 T cells in Susac syndrome. Random hexamers were used to reverse transcribe an amount of roughly 0.45 to 1 ug RNA. TCRdb re-analysed the immunoSEQ multiplex PCR reads in MiXCR, keeping a single row per CDR3 protein. The sample shows about 150,000 distinct CDR3 sequences, around 95% of them seen only once. The sample comprised CD4+ T cells from PBMCs. The receptors derive from a human donor with multiple sclerosis.

The chain couples TRBV5-1 to TRBJ2-7; possibly TRBD1 or TRBD2 for D (5 bases each). The V and J ends lost 3 bases and 6 bases respectively, with 19 bases between them. CDR1 SGHRS and CDR2 YFSETQ come from the germline V gene. The length of the CDR3 is 15 residues. CDR3 amino acids: CASSSTGTWPAEQYF. The CDR3 nucleotides read TGCGCCAGCAGCTCTACCGGGACGTGGCCTGCCGAGCAGTACTTC.

This chain connects TRBV3-1 to TRBJ2-5, with a tentative D call TRBD1 (6 bases). The germline V gene has CDR1 LGHDT and CDR2 YNNKEL (reference sequence). V lost 4 bases and J 1 base, leaving 10 bases between the germline ends. This CDR3 region has 14 residues. The CDR3 DNA sequence: TGTGCCAGCAGCCTTCTGGGGGCCCAAGAGACCCAGTACTTC. It yields the protein CASSLLGAQETQYF.

This CDR3 reads CASSYGDKNTEAFF. CDR3 coding DNA: TGTGCCAGCAGTTACGGTGACAAAAACACTGAAGCTTTCTTT. The chain uses TRBV6-6 and TRBJ1-1; no reliable D call. CDR1 and CDR2 (germline): MNHNY, SVGAGI (reference sequence). This CDR3 is 14 amino acids long. V lost 2 bases to trimming and J lost 2 bases, with 9 bases between them.

This chain uses TRBV28 with TRBJ2-5; 11 nucleotides match TRBD2. J was trimmed by 2 bases and V by 6 bases; bases with no gene match: 5. The length of the CDR3 is 15 residues. Germline V gives CDR1 MDHEN, CDR2 SYDVKM. This chain's CDR3 is CASRIAGGGQETQYF. The CDR3 coding sequence is TGTGCCAGCAGGATAGCGGGAGGGGGGCAAGAGACCCAGTACTTC. Full variable domain (missing parts from reference TRBV28 and TRBJ2-5): DVKVTQSSRYLVKRTGEKVFLECVQDMDHENMFWYRQDPGLGLRLIYFSYDVKMKEKGDIPEGYSVSREKKERFSLILESASTNQTSMYLCASRIAGGGQETQYFGPGTRLLVL.

The V and J genes are TRBV9 and TRBJ2-3; D ambiguous. The V gene's germline CDR1 is SGDLS and CDR2 YYNGEE. V lost 3 bases to trimming and J lost 6 bases, with 8 bases between them. This CDR3 has 12 residues. CDR3 in DNA: TGTGCCAGCAGCGAGGCCCCGGATACGCAGTATTTT. This sequence encodes CASSEAPDTQYF.

The table lists this clonotype with a few counts. This rearrangement joins TRBV18 to TRBJ1-1; D remains ambiguous. This CDR3 region has 13 residues. Germline assignment: CDR1 KGHSH and CDR2 LQKENI. The germline V and J ends were trimmed by 1 base and 1 base, with 4 bases remaining between them. This CDR3 reads CASSPHKNTEAFF. CDR3 sequence (DNA): TGTGCCAGCTCACCACACAAGAACACTGAAGCTTTCTTT.